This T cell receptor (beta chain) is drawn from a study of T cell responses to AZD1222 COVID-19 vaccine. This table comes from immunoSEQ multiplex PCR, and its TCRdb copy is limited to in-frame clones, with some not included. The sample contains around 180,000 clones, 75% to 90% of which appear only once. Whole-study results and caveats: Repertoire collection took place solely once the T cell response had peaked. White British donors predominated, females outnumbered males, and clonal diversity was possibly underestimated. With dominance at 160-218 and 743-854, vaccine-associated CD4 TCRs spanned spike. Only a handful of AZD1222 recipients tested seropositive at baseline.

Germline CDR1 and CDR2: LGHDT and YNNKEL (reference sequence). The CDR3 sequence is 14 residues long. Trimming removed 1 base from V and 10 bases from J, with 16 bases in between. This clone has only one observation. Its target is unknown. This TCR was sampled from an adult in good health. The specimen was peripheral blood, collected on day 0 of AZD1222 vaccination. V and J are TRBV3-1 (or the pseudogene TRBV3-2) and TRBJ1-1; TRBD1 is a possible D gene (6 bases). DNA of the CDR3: TGTGCCAGCAGCCAAGGACAGGTGGGACGCGGAGCTTTCTTT. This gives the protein CASSQGQVGRGAFF.